The rows below give T cell receptor beta chains drawn from one sample of a study of blood T cell repertoires in COVID-19. Some clones are missing from TCRdb's copy, which holds only in-frame ones; the method was immunoSEQ multiplex PCR. There are approximately 97,000 clones in the sample; around 88% occur only once, and around 20% lies in the top ten. Sequenced input: peripheral blood. All receptors derive from a woman older than 75 with acute or convalescent COVID-19. CDR3s include the opening cysteine and the closing phenylalanine or tryptophan. A D gene is named only where the DNA matches it firmly. Size is stated for part of the rows, as once, few or many counts, or as a class when the clone is expanded.

D	size	V	J	CDR3	DNA
-	once	TRBV19	TRBJ1-4	CASSGTPEKLFF	TGTGCCAGTAGTGGGACTCCTGAAAAACTGTTTTTT
-	once	TRBV5-1	TRBJ1-2	CASSLVVANYGYTF	TGCGCCAGCAGCTTGGTAGTCGCTAACTATGGCTACACCTTC
-	-	TRBV25-1	TRBJ1-1	CASSDRGWYPEAFF	TGTGCCAGCAGTGACAGGGGATGGTACCCTGAAGCTTTCTTT
TRBD2	-	TRBV11-2	TRBJ2-5	CASSPWASGSEVTQYF	TGTGCCAGCAGCCCCTGGGCTAGCGGGAGCGAGGTGACCCAGTACTTC
TRBD1	few	TRBV9	TRBJ1-2	CASSATDRGWYGYTF	TGTGCCAGCAGCGCCACCGACAGGGGTTGGTATGGCTACACCTTC
-	-	TRBV29-1	TRBJ1-4	CSVEEGPGIGEKLFF	TGCAGCGTTGAAGAGGGTCCGGGGATTGGGGAAAAACTGTTTTTT
-	-	TRBV5-1	TRBJ1-5	CASSLTPAGNQPQHF	TGCGCCAGCAGCTTGACACCGGCAGGGAATCAGCCCCAGCATTTT
TRBD1	-	TRBV5-1	TRBJ1-2	CASSRSTGTNYGYTF	TGCGCCAGCAGCCGATCGACAGGGACCAACTATGGCTACACCTTC
-	-	TRBV6-5	TRBJ1-1	CASSSKPQGSEAFF	TGTGCCAGCAGTTCCAAACCCCAGGGATCTGAAGCTTTCTTT
TRBD1	-	TRBV2	TRBJ1-1	CASSHPGQGSTEAFF	TGTGCCAGCAGCCACCCGGGACAGGGTAGCACTGAAGCTTTCTTT
TRBD1	-	TRBV12-5	TRBJ2-3	CASGWDRGPVDTQYF	TGTGCTAGTGGTTGGGACAGGGGGCCGGTAGATACGCAGTATTTT
-	-	TRBV6-5	TRBJ2-7	CASNLIRRAHEQYF	TGTGCCAGCAACCTAATTCGCAGGGCGCACGAGCAGTACTTC
-	once	TRBV27	TRBJ1-1	CASSSIDRRTEAFF	TGTGCCAGCAGTTCTATTGACAGGCGAACTGAAGCTTTCTTT
-	-	TRBV24-1	TRBJ1-2	CATSDSGRGYTF	TGTGCCACCAGTGATTCCGGGAGGGGCTACACCTTC
TRBD2	few	TRBV11-2	TRBJ2-2	CASQAGGLTGELFF	TGTGCCAGCCAAGCGGGGGGTTTGACCGGGGAGCTGTTTTTT
TRBD1	-	TRBV3-1/TRBV3-2	TRBJ2-5	CASSQTGTAGSETQYF	TGTGCCAGCAGCCAGACTGGGACAGCTGGGTCGGAGACCCAGTACTTC
TRBD2	-	TRBV18	TRBJ2-7	CASSLGGGALEQYF	TGTGCCAGCTCACTGGGCGGGGGGGCTCTCGAGCAGTACTTC
TRBD1	-	TRBV2	TRBJ1-1	CASSERGGTGGEAFF	TGTGCCAGCAGTGAAAGGGGCGGGACAGGGGGCGAAGCTTTCTTT
-	-	TRBV3-1/TRBV3-2	TRBJ2-7	CASSQSSYEQYF	TGTGCCAGCAGCCAATCTTCCTACGAGCAGTACTTC
TRBD2	-	TRBV4-1	TRBJ2-1	CASSLLAGEVRNEQFF	TGCGCCAGCAGCCTCCTAGCGGGGGAGGTGAGGAATGAGCAGTTCTTC
TRBD1	-	TRBV27	TRBJ2-5	CATGQGARMETQYF	TGTGCCACCGGCCAGGGGGCGCGAATGGAGACCCAGTACTTC
TRBD2	-	TRBV19	TRBJ2-1	CASSPTSVSNEQFF	TGTGCCAGTAGTCCGACTAGCGTTTCGAATGAGCAGTTCTTC
-	-	TRBV18	TRBJ2-1	CASSPSEASYNEQFF	TGTGCCAGCTCACCCTCAGAGGCCTCCTACAATGAGCAGTTCTTC
TRBD1	once	TRBV19	TRBJ1-2	CASSIEGTVYGYTF	TGTGCCAGTAGTATCGAGGGGACAGTCTATGGCTACACCTTC
TRBD1	once	TRBV10-3	TRBJ1-6	CAISADRAVSPLHF	TGTGCCATCAGTGCTGACAGGGCAGTTTCACCCCTCCACTTT
-	-	TRBV5-1	TRBJ2-5	CASSSSPGGAGETQYF	TGCGCCAGCAGCTCCTCCCCCGGCGGGGCGGGAGAGACCCAGTACTTC
-	-	TRBV9	TRBJ1-6	CASSARFESPLHF	TGTGCCAGCAGCGCGAGGTTTGAGTCACCCCTCCACTTT
-	-	TRBV19	TRBJ2-7	CASSTPFQGRYEQYF	TGTGCCAGTAGTACCCCTTTTCAGGGCCGATACGAGCAGTACTTC
-	-	TRBV12-3/TRBV12-4	TRBJ1-2	CASSPRFSGYTF	TGTGCCAGCAGTCCTCGGTTTAGTGGCTACACCTTC
-	-	TRBV5-1	TRBJ2-1	CASSLLVSGNEQFF	TGCGCCAGCAGCTTGTTAGTCTCGGGAAATGAGCAGTTCTTC
-	-	TRBV7-9	TRBJ1-2	CASSLAAAGDGYTF	TGTGCCAGCAGCTTAGCGGCGGCAGGGGATGGCTACACCTTC
-	-	TRBV6-5	TRBJ1-2	CASSQTESYGYTF	TGTGCCAGCAGTCAGACAGAAAGCTATGGCTACACCTTC
TRBD2	-	TRBV10-3	TRBJ2-6	CAISGGGVSGANVLTF	TGTGCCATCAGTGGCGGGGGAGTCTCTGGGGCCAACGTCCTGACTTTC